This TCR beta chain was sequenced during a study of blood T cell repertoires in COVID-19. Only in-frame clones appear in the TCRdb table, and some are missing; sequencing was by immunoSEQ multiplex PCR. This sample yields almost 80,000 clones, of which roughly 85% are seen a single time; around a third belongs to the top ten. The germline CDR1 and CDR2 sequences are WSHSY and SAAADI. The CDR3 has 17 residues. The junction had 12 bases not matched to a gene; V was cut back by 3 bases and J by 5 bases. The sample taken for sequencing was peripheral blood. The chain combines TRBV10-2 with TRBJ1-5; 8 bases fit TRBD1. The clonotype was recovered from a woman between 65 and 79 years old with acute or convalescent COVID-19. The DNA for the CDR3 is TGCGCCAGCAGTGACACCATAGACAGGGGAACGGATCAGCCCCAGCATTTT. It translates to CASSDTIDRGTDQPQHF.